The 17 T cell receptor beta chains given below trace back to one sample, sequenced in a study of cytomegalovirus exposure and HLA in healthy donors. Primers included in the PCR were 60 Vbeta and 13 Jbeta primers. Clones were read by immunoSEQ multiplex PCR, and TCRdb kept only the in-frame ones, dropping some. The sample yields 90,000 or so clones, 82% seen once. Material for sequencing was PBMCs. The receptors were gathered from a man aged 45-60 years in good health and CMV-seronegative.

The chain uses TRBV5-6 and TRBJ2-5, with D perhaps matching TRBD2 (6 bases). The CDR3 has 15 amino acids. Germline V gives CDR1 SGHDT, CDR2 YYEEEE. Trimming pared 0 bases from V and 7 bases from J, leaving 16 bases between. The CDR3 nucleotides are TGTGCCAGCAGCTTGGCGCTGGGAGGCGTAGGGACCCAGTACTTC. This gives the protein CASSLALGGVGTQYF.

The chain combines TRBV28 with TRBJ2-7, with 9 bases that match TRBD1. CDR1 and CDR2 (germline): MDHEN, SYDVKM. CDR3 length: 13 residues. With 6 bases clipped from V and 3 bases from J, the junction kept 3 bases outside the gene matches. The CDR3 sequence is CASRTGGHYEQYF. The CDR3 DNA reads as TGTGCCAGCAGAACAGGGGGCCACTACGAGCAGTACTTC.

DNA of the CDR3: TGTGCCAGCACCATTACCGGGATCGAGAATCAGCCCCAGCATTTT. Its translation: CASTITGIENQPQHF. The V gene is TRBV6-1, the J gene TRBJ1-5; D unresolved. The CDR3 covers 15 residues. Trimming took 7 bases from V and 4 from J, leaving 17 bases between them. Germline V gene data show CDR1 as MNHNS and CDR2 as SASEGT.

This rearrangement joins TRBV5-1 to TRBJ2-3, with 9 bases matching TRBD2. CDR1 is SGHRS and CDR2 is YFSETQ in the germline V gene. Unmatched junction bases numbered 10, after V lost 3 bases and J lost 5 bases. The CDR3 sequence is 16 residues long. CDR3 region: CASSWGQAGGGDTQYF. In nucleotides, the CDR3 is TGCGCCAGCAGCTGGGGGCAAGCGGGAGGAGGAGATACGCAGTATTTT.

The rearrangement joins TRBV7-9 to TRBJ2-3; 10 nucleotides align to TRBD2. Losses at the gene ends were 0 bases for V and 6 bases for J; bases not matched to a gene: 9. This CDR3 is built from 17 residues. Per germline, CDR1 SEHNR and CDR2 FQNEAQ (reference sequence). The CDR3 here is CASSLALAGLGKDTQYF. CDR3 DNA sequence: TGTGCCAGCAGCTTAGCACTAGCGGGATTGGGGAAGGATACGCAGTATTTT.

This sequence joins TRBV7-2 and TRBJ2-1; the D gene is possibly TRBD2 (6 bases). The CDR3 is made up of 14 amino acids. Germline V gene lookup returns CDR1 SGHTA and CDR2 FQGNSA. V was trimmed by 0 bases and J by 9 bases, leaving 12 bases between them. The CDR3 protein is CASSLALVRGEQFF. Written as DNA, the CDR3 is TGTGCCAGCAGCTTAGCGCTTGTGCGGGGTGAGCAGTTCTTC.

This clone was seen once. V usage is TRBV27 and J usage is TRBJ2-3, with 15 bases that match TRBD2. V lost 6 bases, J lost 4 bases, and 5 bases stayed unmatched. The germline V gene encodes CDR1 MNHEY and CDR2 SMNVEV (reference sequence). The CDR3 totals 16 residues. CDR3 residues: CASSQGLAGGSDTQYF. CDR3 coding DNA: TGTGCCAGCAGCCAGGGACTAGCGGGAGGTTCAGATACGCAGTATTTT.

This clone was seen only once. The chain combines TRBV9 with TRBJ2-3, with 9 bases matching TRBD1. This CDR3 is 16 amino acids long. Per germline, CDR1 SGDLS and CDR2 YYNGEE. The junction had 10 bases not matched to a gene; V was cut back by 4 bases and J by 4 bases. As DNA, the CDR3 is TGTGCCAGCAGCTCAAGCTTACAGGGGGCCTCAGATACGCAGTATTTT. Protein product: CASSSSLQGASDTQYF.

The chain has TRBV5-1 and TRBJ2-3; 8 nucleotides line up with TRBD1. Germline assignment: CDR1 SGHRS and CDR2 YFSETQ. V shed 0 bases, J shed 1 base, and the junction held 7 bases outside the gene matches. The CDR3 consists of 17 residues. CDR3 DNA: TGCGCCAGCAGCTTGGATCCCCCAGGGGGCGGCACAGATACGCAGTATTTT. Residues: CASSLDPPGGGTDTQYF.

The V call is TRBV6-1, the J call TRBJ2-1; 11 bases are a match to TRBD1. The V segment lost 7 bases and the J segment 6 bases; nucleotides outside the gene matches: 5. There are 14 residues in the CDR3. CDR1 MNHNS and CDR2 SASEGT come from the germline V gene. CDR3: CASTTGTGGNEQFF. The CDR3 coding sequence is TGTGCCAGCACCACGGGGACAGGGGGCAATGAGCAGTTCTTC.

The chain uses TRBV27 and TRBJ2-7, with a weak D call TRBD2 (6 bases). Germline V gene sequence: CDR1 MNHEY, CDR2 SMNVEV (reference sequence). Trimming stripped 0 bases from V and 4 bases from J, with 16 bases between. The CDR3 spans 16 residues. CDR3 sequence: CASSLSPQVGRYEQYF. CDR3 sequence (DNA): TGTGCCAGCAGTTTATCCCCGCAGGTTGGGAGGTACGAGCAGTACTTC.

The V and J genes are TRBV6-1 and TRBJ1-2; 8 nucleotides match TRBD1. This CDR3 is 14 amino acids long. Germline CDR1 MNHNS, CDR2 SASEGT. The V gene end was trimmed by 3 bases and the J gene end by 2 bases; junction bases not matched to a gene: 2. CDR3 bases: TGTGCCAGCAGTGACAGGGGGCGAAACTATGGCTACACCTTC. Protein: CASSDRGRNYGYTF.

The J gene is TRBJ2-1, the V gene TRBV4-3, with 8 bases fitting TRBD2. The CDR3 totals 16 residues. Trimming took 4 bases from V and 4 from J; bases not matched to a gene: 9. The germline V gene has CDR1 LGHNA and CDR2 YSLEER. The CDR3 DNA reads TGCGCCAGCAGCCGTCGAGTACTAGCGGAATACAATGAGCAGTTCTTC. Residues: CASSRRVLAEYNEQFF.

This clone turned up a few times. The chain has TRBV5-4 and TRBJ1-1, with TRBD1 as a possible D gene (6 bases). Germline CDR1 and CDR2: SGHNT and YYREEE (reference sequence). V was clipped by 4 bases and J by 2 bases, with 15 bases between them. This CDR3 has 15 residues. CDR3 nucleotides: TGTGCCAGCAGCCCAGAACCGACAGGTAACACTGAAGCTTTCTTT. Amino acids: CASSPEPTGNTEAFF.

V is TRBV6-5 and J is TRBJ1-5; 8 bases align to TRBD1. After removal of 4 bases from V and 5 bases from J, the junction contained 4 bases not matched to a gene. Germline values: CDR1 MNHEY, CDR2 SVGAGI. The CDR3 has 14 amino acids. The CDR3 DNA reads as TGTGCCAGCAGTTCGACAGGGGTTGATCAGCCCCAGCATTTT. Encoded protein: CASSSTGVDQPQHF.

This sequence joins TRBV29-1 and TRBJ2-5; D is perhaps TRBD1 (7 bases). V was trimmed by 7 bases and J by 4 bases, leaving 22 bases between them. The CDR3 totals 15 residues. Germline CDR1 reads SQVTM; CDR2 reads ANQGSEA. The CDR3 reads CSAASRTGGPETQYF. The CDR3 nucleotides read TGCAGCGCCGCCTCAAGGACAGGAGGGCCAGAGACCCAGTACTTC.

The V gene is TRBV29-1, the J gene TRBJ2-2; no definite D call. This CDR3 region has 14 residues. V was trimmed by 2 bases and J by 1 base, leaving 8 bases between them. CDR1 and CDR2 from the germline V gene are SQVTM and ANQGSEA. This CDR3 reads CSVENYMNTGELFF. CDR3 nucleotide sequence: TGCAGCGTTGAAAACTATATGAACACCGGGGAGCTGTTTTTT.